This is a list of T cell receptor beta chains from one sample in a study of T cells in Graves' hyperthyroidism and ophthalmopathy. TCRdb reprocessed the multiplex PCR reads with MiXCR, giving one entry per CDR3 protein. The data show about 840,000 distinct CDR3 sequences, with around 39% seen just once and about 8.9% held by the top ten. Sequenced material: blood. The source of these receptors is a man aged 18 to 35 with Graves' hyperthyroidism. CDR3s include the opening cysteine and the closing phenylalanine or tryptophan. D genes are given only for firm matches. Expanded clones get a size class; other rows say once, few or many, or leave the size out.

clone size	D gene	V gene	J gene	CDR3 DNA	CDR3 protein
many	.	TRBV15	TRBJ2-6	TGTGCCACCTCGGAACAGCTCTCTGGGGCCAACGTCCTGACTTTC	CATSEQLSGANVLTF
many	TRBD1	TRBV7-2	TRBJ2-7	TGTGCCAGCAGCTCATACCGGACAGGGCCCTCCTACGAGCAGTACTTC	CASSSYRTGPSYEQYF
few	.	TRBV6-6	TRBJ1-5	TGTGCCAGCAGTTACTTCGAGGGCAGGGACCATCAGCCCCAGCATTTT	CASSYFEGRDHQPQHF
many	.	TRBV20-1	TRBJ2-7	TGCAGTGCCGGGGGGCTGGTCGACGAGCAGTACTTC	CSAGGLVDEQYF
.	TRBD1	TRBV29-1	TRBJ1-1	TGCAGCGTAGGGACAGGGAACATGAACACTGAAGCTTTCTTT	CSVGTGNMNTEAFF
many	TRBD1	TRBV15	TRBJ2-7	TGTGCCACCAGCACTCGAACCGGGACAGGGGGTTCCGAGCAGTACTTC	CATSTRTGTGGSEQYF
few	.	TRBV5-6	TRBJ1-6	TGTGCCAGCAGCTTGGGAGTTTGGGCCGCCGAATCACCCCTCCACTTT	CASSLGVWAAESPLHF
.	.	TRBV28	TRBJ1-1	TGTGCCAGCAGTGACACGACGAACACTGAAGCTTTCTTT	CASSDTTNTEAFF
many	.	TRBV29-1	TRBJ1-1	TGCAGCGGAGAAGGGGGGGGTGAAGCTTTCTTT	CSGEGGGEAFF
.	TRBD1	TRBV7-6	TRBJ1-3	TGTGCCAGCAGCCAAGAACCAGGGGGCAGGCACACCATATATTTT	CASSQEPGGRHTIYF
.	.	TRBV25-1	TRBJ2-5	TGTGCCAGCAGCGCTTCCCTAGGGGGTCAAGGGGAGACCCAGTACTTC	CASSASLGGQGETQYF
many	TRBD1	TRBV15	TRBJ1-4	TGTGCCACCAGCAGAGGAGGGACAGGGGACGAAAAACTGTTTTTT	CATSRGGTGDEKLFF
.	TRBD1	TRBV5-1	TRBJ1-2	TGCGCCAGCAGCGCGGGGGGGACAGGGGCAGGCGTCTATGGCTACACCTTC	CASSAGGTGAGVYGYTF
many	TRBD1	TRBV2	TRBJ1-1	TGTGCCAGCAGCGACAGGACAGGGAACACTGAAGCTTTCTTT	CASSDRTGNTEAFF
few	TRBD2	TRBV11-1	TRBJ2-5	TGTGCCAGCAGCTCGGAGGCGGGGGGGCCGTCAGAGACCCAGTACTTC	CASSSEAGGPSETQYF
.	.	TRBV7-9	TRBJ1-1	TGTGCCAGCAGCTTGGTACAGGAAGCTGAAGCTTTCTTT	CASSLVQEAEAFF
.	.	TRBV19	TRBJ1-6	TGTGCCAGTAGTACCTTCGAGGTGGACGGATCACCCCTCCACTTT	CASSTFEVDGSPLHF
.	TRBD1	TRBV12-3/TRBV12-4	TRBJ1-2	TGTGCCAGCAAGGGTGGAGGGGGCTTTTATGGCTACACCTTC	CASKGGGGFYGYTF
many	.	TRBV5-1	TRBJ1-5	TGCGCCAGCAGCTTGGAGGGGATGAGCAATCAGCCCCAGCATTTT	CASSLEGMSNQPQHF
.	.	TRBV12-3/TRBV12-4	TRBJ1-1	TGTGCCAGCTCACCAAACCAGAGCACTGAAGCTTTCTTT	CASSPNQSTEAFF
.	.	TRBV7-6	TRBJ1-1	TGTGCCAGCAGCCACCCCACGGGGCACACTGAAGCTTTCTTT	CASSHPTGHTEAFF
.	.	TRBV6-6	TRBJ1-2	TGTGCCAGCAGTTTACTTTACGGGGCTGGCTACACCTTC	CASSLLYGAGYTF
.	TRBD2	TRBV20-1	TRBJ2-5	TGCAGTGCTAACCCAACTAGCGGGAGCCAAGAGACCCAGTACTTC	CSANPTSGSQETQYF
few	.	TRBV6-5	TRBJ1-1	TGTGCCAGCAGTTTATCCAGGGCGAACACTGAAGCTTTCTTT	CASSLSRANTEAFF
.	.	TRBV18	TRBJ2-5	TGTGCCAGCTCACCAAGAGAGGACGAGACCCAGTACTTC	CASSPREDETQYF
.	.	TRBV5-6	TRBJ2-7	TGTGCCAGCAGCTCCCTTTCCCTAGGAGAGGCCTACGAGCAGTACTTC	CASSSLSLGEAYEQYF
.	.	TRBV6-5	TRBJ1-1	TGTGCCAGCAATCAGGGGTTTGGGGACACTGAAGCTTTCTTT	CASNQGFGDTEAFF
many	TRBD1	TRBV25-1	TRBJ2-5	TGTGCCAGCAGTCTTGGACAGGTCGGGGAGACCCAGTACTTC	CASSLGQVGETQYF
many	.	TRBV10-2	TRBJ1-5	TGCGCCAGCAGTGAGGCGGGGTCTCAGCCCCAGCATTTT	CASSEAGSQPQHF
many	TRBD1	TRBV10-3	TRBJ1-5	TGTGCCATCAGTGAGTCCGAGGACAGGGTAAATCAGCCCCAGCATTTT	CAISESEDRVNQPQHF
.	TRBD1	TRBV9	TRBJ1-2	TGTGCCAGCAGCGTAGGAGGGGGACAGGGGTACACCTTC	CASSVGGGQGYTF
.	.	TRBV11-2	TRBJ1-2	TGTGCCAGCAGCTCCCAGAACAGGGAGAACTATGGCTACACCTTC	CASSSQNRENYGYTF
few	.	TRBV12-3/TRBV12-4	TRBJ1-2	TGTGCCAGCAGGTCTAACTATGGCTACACCTTC	CASRSNYGYTF
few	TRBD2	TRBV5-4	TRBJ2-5	TGTGCCAGCAGCATCGATAGCGGGGGGGCCTCTGGGGAGACCCAGTACTTC	CASSIDSGGASGETQYF
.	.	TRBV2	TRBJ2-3	TGTGCCAGCAGTGAAGCGCACCGGGGAAGCACAGATACGCAGTATTTT	CASSEAHRGSTDTQYF
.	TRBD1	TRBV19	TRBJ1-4	TGTGCCAGCAGCCAAGAGGGACAGGGCGAGGAAAAACTGTTTTTT	CASSQEGQGEEKLFF
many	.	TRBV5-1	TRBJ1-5	TGCGCCAGCAGCCCACGGGCTGGCGATCAGCCCCAGCATTTT	CASSPRAGDQPQHF
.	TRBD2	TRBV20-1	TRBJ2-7	TGCAGTGCTCCGGGGAGGGACTACGAGCAGTACTTC	CSAPGRDYEQYF
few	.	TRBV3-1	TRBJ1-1	TGTGCCAGCAGCCAAGTGTTCAGGAACACTGAAGCTTTCTTT	CASSQVFRNTEAFF
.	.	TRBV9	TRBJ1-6	TGTGCCAGCAGCCTCCCACAGGGAGGAGGCAATTCACCCCTCCACTTT	CASSLPQGGGNSPLHF
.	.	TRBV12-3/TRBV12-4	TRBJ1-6	TGTGCCAGCAGTTTACAGCATTATAATTCACCCCTCCACTTT	CASSLQHYNSPLHF
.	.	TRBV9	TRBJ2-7	TGTGCCAGCAGTGAAAGCCTGGGACTCCCCTCAGACGAGCAGTACTTC	CASSESLGLPSDEQYF
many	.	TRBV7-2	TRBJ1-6	TGTGCCAGCAGCTTAGGTCTCAGCTCTAATTCACCCCTCCACTTT	CASSLGLSSNSPLHF
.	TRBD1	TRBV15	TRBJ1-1	TGTGCCACCAGCCCGGGACAGGGACTCATGAACACTGAAGCTTTCTTT	CATSPGQGLMNTEAFF
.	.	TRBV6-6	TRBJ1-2	TGTGCCAGCACAAGGGGGGTTAACTATGGCTACACCTTC	CASTRGVNYGYTF
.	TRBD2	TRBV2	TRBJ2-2	TGTGCCAGCAGTTACGCTAGCGGGGCCGGGGAGCTGTTTTTT	CASSYASGAGELFF
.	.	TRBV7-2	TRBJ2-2	TGTGCCAGCAGCTTCGTAGTGGGAGCGAACACCGGGGAGCTGTTTTTT	CASSFVVGANTGELFF
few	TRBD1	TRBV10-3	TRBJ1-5	TGTGCCACCGGGACAGGGCTTCAGCCCCAGCATTTT	CATGTGLQPQHF
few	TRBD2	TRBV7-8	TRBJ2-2	TGTGCCAGCAGCCATACTAGCGGGCCCGCCACCGGGGAGCTGTTTTTT	CASSHTSGPATGELFF
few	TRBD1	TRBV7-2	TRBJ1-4	TGTGCCAGCAGCCCGACAGGGGCGGAAAAACTGTTTTTT	CASSPTGAEKLFF
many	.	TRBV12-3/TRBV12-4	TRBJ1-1	TGTGCCAGCAGTTTCTCGACGGTGAACACTGAAGCTTTCTTT	CASSFSTVNTEAFF
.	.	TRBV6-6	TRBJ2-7	TGTGCCATTGGGGTCGGGAACGAGCAGTACTTC	CAIGVGNEQYF
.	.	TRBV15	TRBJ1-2	TGTGCCACCAGTAGGACTAGCGGCTACACCTTC	CATSRTSGYTF
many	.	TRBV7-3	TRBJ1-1	TGTGCCAGCAGTGGCGGAGGGAGCACTGAAGCTTTCTTT	CASSGGGSTEAFF
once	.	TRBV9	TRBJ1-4	TGTGCCAGCAGCGTAGAGGACAGCAATAATGAAAAACTGTTTTTT	CASSVEDSNNEKLFF
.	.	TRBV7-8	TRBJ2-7	TGTGCCAGCAGCTTCCGGGACCCGAGACACGAGCAGTACTTC	CASSFRDPRHEQYF
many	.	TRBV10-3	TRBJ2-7	TGTGCCATCAGTGACCGTTTGGGGGGCGAGCAGTACTTC	CAISDRLGGEQYF